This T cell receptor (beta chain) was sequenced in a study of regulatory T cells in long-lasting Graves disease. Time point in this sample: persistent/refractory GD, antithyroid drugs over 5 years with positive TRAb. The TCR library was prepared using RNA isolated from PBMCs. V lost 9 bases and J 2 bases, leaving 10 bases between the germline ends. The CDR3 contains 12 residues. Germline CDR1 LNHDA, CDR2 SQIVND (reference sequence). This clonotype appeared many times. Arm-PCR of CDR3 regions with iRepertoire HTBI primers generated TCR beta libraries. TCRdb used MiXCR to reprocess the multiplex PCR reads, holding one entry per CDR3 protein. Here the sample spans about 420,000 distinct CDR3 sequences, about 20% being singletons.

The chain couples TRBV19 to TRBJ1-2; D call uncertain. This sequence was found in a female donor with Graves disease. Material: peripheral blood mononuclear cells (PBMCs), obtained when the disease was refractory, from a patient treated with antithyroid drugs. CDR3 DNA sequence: TGTGCCAGCAGACTACTGAACTATGGCTACACCTTC. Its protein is CASRLLNYGYTF. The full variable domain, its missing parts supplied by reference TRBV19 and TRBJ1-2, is DGGITQSPKYLFRKEGQNVTLSCEQNLNHDAMYWYRQDPGQGLRLIYYSQIVNDFQKGDIAEGYSVSREKKESFPLTVTSAQKNPTAFYLCASRLLNYGYTFGSGTRLTVV.